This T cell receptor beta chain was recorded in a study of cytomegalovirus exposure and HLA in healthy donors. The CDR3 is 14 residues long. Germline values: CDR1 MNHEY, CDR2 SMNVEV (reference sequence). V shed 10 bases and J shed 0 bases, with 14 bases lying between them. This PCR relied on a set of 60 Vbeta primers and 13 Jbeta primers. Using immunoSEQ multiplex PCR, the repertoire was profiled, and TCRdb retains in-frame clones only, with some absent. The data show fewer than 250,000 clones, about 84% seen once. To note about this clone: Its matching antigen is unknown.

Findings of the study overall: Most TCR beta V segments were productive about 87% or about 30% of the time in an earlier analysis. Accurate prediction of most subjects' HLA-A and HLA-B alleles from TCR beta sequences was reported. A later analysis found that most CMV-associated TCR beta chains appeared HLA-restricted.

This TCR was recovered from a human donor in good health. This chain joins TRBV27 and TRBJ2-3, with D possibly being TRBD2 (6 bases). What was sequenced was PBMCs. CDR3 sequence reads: CATRQRASTDTQYF. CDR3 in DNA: TGTGCCACCCGTCAGCGGGCTAGCACAGATACGCAGTATTTT.